This T cell receptor beta chain was obtained from a study of blood T cell repertoires in COVID-19. About the research overall: Acute-phase and convalescent COVID-19 samples originated in the United States, Italy and Spain.

Per the germline V gene, CDR1 is DFQATT and CDR2 is SNEGSKA (reference sequence). There are 11 residues in the CDR3. V lost 5 bases, J lost 7 bases, and 5 bases stayed unmatched. In the authors' methods: Reference gene primer amplification yielded estimated nucleated cell counts. Method: immunoSEQ multiplex PCR; TCRdb's copy keeps in-frame clones and lacks some. D and trimming come from the DNA, and the V and J calls and clone size come from that table. The sample records over 80,000 clones, approximately 91% being singletons. V usage is TRBV20-1 and J usage is TRBJ2-7; 7 bases are shared with TRBD1. The material sequenced was peripheral blood. The source is a man in his sixties or seventies with acute or convalescent COVID-19. The DNA of the CDR3 is TGCAGTGCTTTCACAGGGGTTGAGCAGTACTTC. Translated: CSAFTGVEQYF.